The next 29 T cell receptor beta chains were all read from a single sample in a study of blood T cell repertoires in COVID-19. Here immunoSEQ multiplex PCR was the method, and the copy in TCRdb shows in-frame clones only, minus some. The sample has a few hundred thousand clones; 86% are singletons. Material for sequencing was PBMCs or T cells enriched from blood (not recorded which). These receptors all come from a man between 25 and 39 years old who had recovered from COVID-19.

The rearrangement uses TRBV6-4 and TRBJ2-6, with 7 bases identical to TRBD1. Germline CDR1 MRHNA, CDR2 SNTAGT. V gave up 2 bases and J gave up 3 bases; unmatched junction bases: 1. CDR3 size: 15 residues. The CDR3 coding sequence is TGTGCCAGCAGTGACGGGACAGTTGGGGCCAACGTCCTGACTTTC. This sequence encodes CASSDGTVGANVLTF.

The chain joins TRBV6-5 to TRBJ1-3, with D tentatively TRBD1 (6 bases). The CDR3 runs 15 residues. Per the germline V gene, CDR1 is MNHEY and CDR2 is SVGAGI. V lost 6 bases and J lost 2, with 14 bases in between. CDR3 DNA sequence: TGTGCCAGCAGGGACATAAGACAGGCTGGAAACACCATATATTTT. Its translation is CASRDIRQAGNTIYF.

This chain connects TRBV9 to TRBJ2-2; D is unclear. The length of the CDR3 is 14 residues. V lost 0 bases, J lost 1 base, and 4 bases lay in between. Germline V lookup: CDR1 SGDLS, CDR2 YYNGEE. The CDR3 DNA reads as TGTGCCAGCAGCGTAGTACAGAACACCGGGGAGCTGTTTTTT. Its protein is CASSVVQNTGELFF.

CDR3 in amino acids: CASSDPPNYRKNIQYF. CDR3 DNA: TGTGCCAGTAGCGACCCACCGAACTATCGCAAAAACATTCAGTACTTC. This chain uses TRBV19 with TRBJ2-4; unclear D gene. Germline V lookup: CDR1 LNHDA, CDR2 SQIVND (reference sequence). The CDR3 length is 16 residues. The V gene lost 6 bases and the J gene lost 3 bases, with 18 bases spanning the gap.

The chain couples TRBV5-1 to TRBJ2-7; the match to TRBD1 covers 9 bases. Germline CDR1 SGHRS, CDR2 YFSETQ. J gave up 5 bases and V 4 bases, and 10 bases lay outside the gene matches. The CDR3 totals 15 residues. This CDR3 is CASSPPQGAVHEQYF. The CDR3, as DNA: TGCGCCAGCAGCCCACCACAGGGGGCGGTCCACGAGCAGTACTTC.

Here the CDR3 DNA reads TGTGCCAGCAGTGCGACAGGGCCGGGGGGGGCTTTCTTT. Translated: CASSATGPGGAFF. This chain joins TRBV25-1 and TRBJ1-1; TRBD1 matches 7 bases. The CDR3 runs to 13 residues. The germline V gene encodes CDR1 MGHDK and CDR2 SYGVNS. V dropped 4 bases and J dropped 11; count of bases not matched to a gene: 10.

The CDR3 nucleotides read TGCGCCAGCAGCTTGGCCTTCACAGGCTATGGCTACACCTTC. Its protein product is CASSLAFTGYGYTF. The chain employs TRBV5-1 and TRBJ1-2, with a possible D match to TRBD1 (5 bases). In germline, CDR1 is SGHRS, CDR2 YFSETQ. The CDR3 is 14 residues long. V was trimmed by 0 bases and J by 4 bases, leaving 10 bases between them.

The chain links TRBV15 to TRBJ2-1; no clear D gene. The germline V and J ends were trimmed by 0 bases and 7 bases, with 4 bases remaining between them. This CDR3 region has 12 residues. Germline CDR1 is LNHNV and CDR2 is YYDKDF (reference sequence). CDR3 sequence reads: CATSRDPNEQFF. The CDR3 DNA is TGTGCCACCAGCAGAGATCCAAATGAGCAGTTCTTC.

J is TRBJ2-1 and V is TRBV5-1, with D perhaps TRBD1 (6 bases). The CDR3 spans 16 residues. V was clipped by 2 bases and J by 0 bases, with 12 bases between them. Germline values: CDR1 SGHRS, CDR2 YFSETQ. The CDR3 loop is CASSLSTGNSYNEQFF. The CDR3 DNA reads as TGCGCCAGCAGCTTAAGTACAGGGAACTCCTACAATGAGCAGTTCTTC.

The chain couples TRBV10-1 to TRBJ2-2; D is unclear. Germline CDR1 and CDR2: WNHNN and SYGVQD (reference sequence). This CDR3 contains 14 residues. Trimming removed 4 bases from V and 5 bases from J, with 11 bases in between. The chain's CDR3 is CASSAGQATGELFF. CDR3 nucleotides: TGCGCCAGCAGTGCTGGTCAGGCTACCGGGGAGCTGTTTTTT.

This rearrangement joins TRBV27 to TRBJ1-1, with TRBD1 identical over 9 bases. The CDR3 contains 15 residues. In germline, CDR1 is MNHEY, CDR2 SMNVEV (reference sequence). With 3 bases clipped from V and 0 bases from J, the junction kept 2 bases outside the gene matches. The CDR3 here is CASSFYRGLNTEAFF. The CDR3 DNA reads as TGTGCCAGCAGTTTCTACAGGGGGCTGAACACTGAAGCTTTCTTT.

V gene TRBV4-2 combines with J gene TRBJ2-1; 8 bases match TRBD2. J was trimmed by 6 bases and V by 0 bases; bases with no gene match: 10. The CDR3 totals 17 residues. From germline, CDR1 is LGHNA and CDR2 YNFKEQ. The CDR3 reads CASSQDSGTSVLNEQFF. CDR3 in DNA: TGTGCCAGCAGCCAAGACTCCGGGACTAGTGTCCTCAATGAGCAGTTCTTC.

This chain links TRBV24-1 with TRBJ1-1, with D perhaps matching TRBD1 (5 bases). Deletions cut 10 bases from V and 1 base from J, with 12 bases between. The CDR3 loop spans 13 amino acids. CDR1 KGHDR and CDR2 SFDVKD come from the germline V gene. The CDR3 DNA follows: TGTGCCACGAGCAGGGATGGGAACACTGAAGCTTTCTTT. Its protein is CATSRDGNTEAFF.

The V and J genes are TRBV9 and TRBJ1-1; 8 bases fit TRBD1. The germline gives CDR1 SGDLS, CDR2 YYNGEE. Trimming took 5 bases from V and 14 from J; bases not matched to a gene: 17. This CDR3 region has 14 residues. The CDR3 DNA follows: TGTGCCAGCAGATACGGACAGGGACCTTCGCAGGACTTCTTT. This encodes CASRYGQGPSQDFF.

The chain joins TRBV12-3 or TRBV12-4 to TRBJ1-2, with D unresolved. There are 12 residues in the CDR3. The V end lost 3 bases, the J end lost 8 bases, and 10 bases lay between the germline ends. CDR3 sequence: CASSFGGFGYTF. In nucleotides, the CDR3 is TGTGCCAGCAGTTTTGGAGGGTTCGGCTACACCTTC.

V usage is TRBV30 and J usage is TRBJ1-1; D is unclear. Germline V gives CDR1 GTSNPN, CDR2 SVGIG (reference sequence). This CDR3 comprises 13 residues. Between the trimmed V and J ends, which lost 2 bases and 1 base, there was a span of 8 bases. CDR3 protein: CAWSISRNTEAFF. CDR3 sequence (DNA): TGTGCCTGGAGTATTTCTCGGAACACTGAAGCTTTCTTT.

The CDR3 protein is CASSRTLGVGHEQYF. For the CDR3, the DNA is TGTGCCAGCAGCCGAACCCTGGGAGTGGGCCACGAGCAGTACTTC. The chain has TRBV14 and TRBJ2-7, with D possibly being TRBD2 (5 bases). The V gene's germline CDR1 is SGHDN and CDR2 FVKESK. This CDR3 spans 15 amino acids. The V end was cut by 4 bases, the J end by 5 bases, with 18 bases between.

This clone was seen just once. CDR3 residues: CASSLVSDTQYF. In DNA, the CDR3 is TGTGCCAGCAGCTTAGTATCAGATACGCAGTATTTT. The rearrangement joins TRBV11-2 to TRBJ2-3; D is unclear. This CDR3 has 12 amino acids. Germline CDR1 reads SGHAT; CDR2 reads FQNNGV. The V gene lost 1 base and the J gene lost 4 bases, with 3 bases spanning the gap.

The rearrangement links TRBV7-9 to TRBJ1-2, with 10 positions matching TRBD1. CDR1 is SEHNR and CDR2 is FQNEAQ in the germline V gene (reference sequence). This CDR3 region has 17 residues. The V gene end was trimmed by 6 bases and the J gene end by 4 bases; junction bases not matched to a gene: 14. The CDR3 DNA is TGTGCCAGCAGACACCATCTGACAGGGGGCAGCTTCTATGGCTACACCTTC. Protein sequence: CASRHHLTGGSFYGYTF. Using reference TRBV7-9 and TRBJ1-2 for the parts outside the CDR3, the full variable domain is DTGVSQNPRHKITKRGQNVTFRCDPISEHNRLYWYRQTLGQGPEFLTYFQNEAQLEKSRLLSDRFSAERPKGSFSTLEIQRTEQGDSAMYLCASRHHLTGGSFYGYTFGSGTRLTVV.

The V and J genes are TRBV13 and TRBJ2-7; D call uncertain. This CDR3 is built from 13 residues. Germline-derived CDR1 and CDR2 are PRHDT and FYEKMQ (reference sequence). V was trimmed by 2 bases and J by 4 bases, leaving 9 bases between them. CDR3 coding DNA: TGTGCCAGCAGCTTACGCTCCGGTTACGAGCAGTACTTC. It codes for CASSLRSGYEQYF.

This chain links TRBV30 with TRBJ1-1; unclear D gene. V lost 5 bases to trimming and J lost 10 bases, with 14 bases between them. The length of the CDR3 is 11 residues. Germline CDR1 and CDR2: GTSNPN and SVGIG (reference sequence). As DNA, the CDR3 is TGTGCCTGGTTTCCGGGAATGGCAGCTTTCTTT. Translation: CAWFPGMAAFF.

A note on this clone: A read error may account for a junction end that differs from germline. CDR3 DNA: TGTGCCACCAGTGATCCCAACGCGGGAGAACACACCGGGGGGCTGTTTTTT. Translating it yields CATSDPNAGEHTGGLFF. The chain links TRBV24-1 to TRBJ2-2; 7 bases are shared with TRBD2. This CDR3 region has 17 residues. In germline, CDR1 is KGHDR, CDR2 SFDVKD.

The genes are TRBV3-1 (or the pseudogene TRBV3-2) and TRBJ1-4; 10 bases match TRBD1. Germline assignment: CDR1 LGHDT and CDR2 YNNKEL (reference sequence). Trimming at V came to 4 bases and at J to 7 bases, leaving 6 bases not matched to a gene. The CDR3 contains 15 residues. This chain's CDR3 is CASSPGTGVGEKLFF. In DNA, the CDR3 is TGTGCCAGCAGCCCCGGGACAGGGGTTGGTGAAAAACTGTTTTTT.

This sequence joins TRBV18 and TRBJ1-4; no clear D gene. The CDR3 has 14 amino acids. Per the germline V gene, CDR1 is KGHSH and CDR2 is LQKENI. Trimming stripped 3 bases from V and 8 bases from J, with 13 bases between. CDR3 DNA: TGTGCCAGCTCACCGCGGCGGGCGGCGGAAAAACTGTTTTTT. Its protein is CASSPRRAAEKLFF.

This chain connects TRBV5-1 to TRBJ2-1, with 8 bases lining up with TRBD2. CDR1 and CDR2 (germline): SGHRS, YFSETQ. V lost 4 bases to trimming and J lost 4 bases; unmatched junction nucleotides: 10. The CDR3 contains 16 residues. In nucleotides, the CDR3 is TGCGCCAGCAGCGGAGGTAGCGGGGAGCAATACAATGAGCAGTTCTTC. It yields the protein CASSGGSGEQYNEQFF.

This clone showed up just once. The J gene is TRBJ1-5, the V gene TRBV19; 8 positions agree with TRBD1. The CDR3 extends over 16 amino acids. Germline values: CDR1 LNHDA, CDR2 SQIVND (reference sequence). Trimming removed 3 bases from V and 2 bases from J; junction bases left unmatched: 6. The CDR3 bases are TGTGCCAGTAGTATCTCCGGACAGGGCCGCAATCAGCCCCAGCATTTT. Protein sequence: CASSISGQGRNQPQHF.

The V call is TRBV7-8, the J call TRBJ1-6; D gene unclear. Germline V gene sequence: CDR1 SGHVS, CDR2 FQNEAQ. Trimming shortened V by 9 bases and J by 1 base, and 10 bases separated the two germline ends. CDR3 length: 14 residues. The CDR3 bases are TGTGCCAGTACTCGAGGGTCCTATAATTCACCCCTCCACTTT. Its protein product is CASTRGSYNSPLHF.

CDR3: CASSEGDRDEKLFF. CDR3 nucleotide sequence: TGCGCCAGCAGTGAAGGGGACAGGGACGAAAAACTGTTTTTT. The chain combines TRBV10-1 with TRBJ1-4; 9 bases line up with TRBD1. CDR1 WNHNN and CDR2 SYGVQD come from the germline V gene (reference sequence). The CDR3 totals 14 residues. The junction had 4 bases not matched to a gene; V was cut back by 3 bases and J by 8 bases.

This chain links TRBV27 with TRBJ2-7, with a possible D match to TRBD2 (5 bases). The germline V and J ends were trimmed by 5 bases and 7 bases, with 12 bases remaining between them. The CDR3 totals 12 residues. Germline assignment: CDR1 MNHEY and CDR2 SMNVEV (reference sequence). CDR3 region: CASSLQPGEQYF. In DNA form, the CDR3 reads TGTGCCAGCAGTCTACAGCCGGGGGAGCAGTACTTC.